The T cell receptor beta chain described here comes from a study of PD-L1 blockade in urothelial cancer. On the study more broadly: At 3 weeks (second dose) and 6 weeks after starting treatment, blood was analyzed.

Clones were read by immunoSEQ multiplex PCR, and TCRdb kept only the in-frame ones, dropping some. The sample lists some 100,000 clones; 70% to 90% were seen once. Time point noted: pretreatment peripheral blood. Per germline, CDR1 SGHRS and CDR2 YFSETQ. The CDR3 is 16 residues long. V gave up 0 bases and J gave up 9 bases; unmatched junction bases: 10. The chain links TRBV5-1 to TRBJ2-1; 9 bases match TRBD1. The sample was PBMCs, taken around atezolizumab (anti-PD-L1) treatment. This receptor was obtained from an elderly woman with urothelial cancer. CDR3 DNA: TGCGCCAGCAGCTTGGTGGCGGACAGGGGAGGAAGTGAGCAGTTCTTC. This gives the protein CASSLVADRGGSEQFF.